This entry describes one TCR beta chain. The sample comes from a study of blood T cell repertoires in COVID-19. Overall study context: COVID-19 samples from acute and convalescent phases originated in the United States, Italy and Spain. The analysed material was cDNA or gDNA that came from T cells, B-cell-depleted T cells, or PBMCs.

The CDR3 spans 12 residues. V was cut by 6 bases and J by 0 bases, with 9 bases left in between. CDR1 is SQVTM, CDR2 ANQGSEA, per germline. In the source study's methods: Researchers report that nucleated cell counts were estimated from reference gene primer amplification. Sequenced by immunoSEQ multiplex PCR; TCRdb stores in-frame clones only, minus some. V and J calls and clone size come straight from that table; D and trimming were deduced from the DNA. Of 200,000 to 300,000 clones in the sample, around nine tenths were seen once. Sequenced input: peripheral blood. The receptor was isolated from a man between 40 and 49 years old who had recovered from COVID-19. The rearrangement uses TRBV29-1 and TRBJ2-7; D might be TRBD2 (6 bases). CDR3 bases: TGCAGCGTAGAGACTAGCTCCTACGAGCAGTACTTC. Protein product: CSVETSSYEQYF.